A selection of T cell receptor beta chains follows, all from one sample in a study of blood T cell repertoires in COVID-19. Only in-frame clones appear in the TCRdb table, and some are missing; sequencing was by immunoSEQ multiplex PCR. Of 77,000 or so clones listed, around 83% are singletons. Source material: peripheral blood. These TCRs come from a man aged 80 or over with acute or convalescent COVID-19. CDR3s include the opening cysteine and the closing phenylalanine or tryptophan. Fields, in order: V gene, J gene, D gene, clone size, CDR3 protein, CDR3 DNA. D genes are given only for firm matches. For some rows the clone size is stated as once, few or many, or as a class when expanded; others skip it.

TRBV5-4,TRBJ2-7,-,-,CASSLGPRRERYEQYF,TGTGCCAGCAGCTTGGGGCCACGGCGGGAAAGGTACGAGCAGTACTTC
TRBV12-3/TRBV12-4,TRBJ1-6,TRBD1,-,CASRGQGDSPLHF,TGTGCCAGCCGGGGACAGGGAGATTCACCCCTCCACTTT
TRBV10-3,TRBJ2-7,TRBD1,-,CATAPGQGTYEQYF,TGTGCCACCGCACCGGGACAGGGTACCTACGAGCAGTACTTC
TRBV6-6,TRBJ1-5,TRBD1,-,CASRPGGQGSQPQHF,TGTGCCAGCAGACCTGGGGGACAGGGGAGTCAGCCCCAGCATTTT
TRBV7-2,TRBJ2-7,TRBD2,-,CASSLEAGVHYEQYF,TGTGCCAGCAGCTTAGAGGCGGGAGTGCACTACGAGCAGTACTTC
TRBV12-3/TRBV12-4,TRBJ2-4,-,-,CASSYPGQSQYF,TGTGCCAGCAGTTATCCGGGACAAAGTCAGTACTTC
TRBV6-2/TRBV6-3,TRBJ2-7,TRBD1,-,CASSRMTGEDEQYF,TGTGCCAGCAGTCGGATGACAGGGGAGGACGAGCAGTACTTC
TRBV27,TRBJ2-1,-,-,CASSPGLGVREQFF,TGTGCCAGCAGTCCCGGGCTCGGGGTTCGTGAGCAGTTCTTC
TRBV10-3,TRBJ2-7,TRBD1,-,CAISEPGQGHYEQYF,TGTGCCATCAGTGAGCCGGGACAGGGACACTACGAGCAGTACTTC
TRBV6-5,TRBJ1-4,-,-,CASTSGQTLLEKLFF,TGTGCCAGCACCTCCGGACAGACTCTACTTGAAAAACTGTTTTTT
TRBV18,TRBJ1-5,-,-,CASSPQEQGGQPQHF,TGTGCCAGCTCACCACAGGAACAGGGAGGGCAGCCCCAGCATTTT
TRBV18,TRBJ1-3,-,-,CASSPSQAYSGNTIYF,TGTGCCAGCTCACCATCGCAGGCTTACTCTGGAAACACCATATATTTT
TRBV5-1,TRBJ2-4,TRBD2,-,CASSTGEIAGRKNIQYF,TGCGCCAGCAGCACCGGGGAGATAGCGGGAAGAAAAAACATTCAGTACTTC
TRBV9,TRBJ1-2,TRBD1,-,CASSVGQGYGYTF,TGTGCCAGCAGCGTAGGACAGGGCTATGGCTACACCTTC
TRBV2,TRBJ1-5,TRBD1,-,CASSEGQYSNQPQHF,TGTGCCAGCAGTGAGGGACAGTATAGCAATCAGCCCCAGCATTTT
TRBV27,TRBJ1-1,TRBD1,-,CASNGQGTPEAFF,TGTGCCAGCAACGGACAGGGGACCCCTGAAGCTTTCTTT
TRBV24-1,TRBJ1-4,TRBD1,-,CATSDSGQGGEKLFF,TGTGCCACCAGTGATTCTGGACAGGGGGGTGAAAAACTGTTTTTT
TRBV7-2,TRBJ2-3,-,-,CASSIQRAADTQYF,TGTGCCAGCAGCATCCAGCGGGCTGCAGATACGCAGTATTTT
TRBV5-1,TRBJ1-4,-,-,CASSQDLRGEKLFF,TGCGCCAGCAGCCAGGACCTCCGAGGGGAAAAACTGTTTTTT
TRBV5-1,TRBJ2-5,TRBD1,-,CASRRADRDETQYF,TGCGCCAGCAGACGCGCAGACAGGGACGAGACCCAGTACTTC
TRBV28,TRBJ1-2,TRBD1,-,CASTRQGQGYTF,TGTGCCAGCACCCGACAGGGGCAGGGCTACACCTTC
TRBV7-2,TRBJ2-5,TRBD2,-,CASSLGWRGGVQETQYF,TGTGCCAGCAGCTTAGGCTGGCGGGGGGGCGTCCAAGAGACCCAGTACTTC
TRBV28,TRBJ2-3,-,-,CASSFRGAGGKDTQYF,TGTGCCAGCAGTTTTCGGGGGGCCGGCGGGAAAGATACGCAGTATTTT
TRBV9,TRBJ2-2,-,-,CASSVGSFPNTGELFF,TGTGCCAGCAGCGTAGGCAGTTTCCCGAACACCGGGGAGCTGTTTTTT
TRBV7-2,TRBJ1-1,TRBD1,-,CASSARTQGVTEAFF,TGTGCCAGCAGCGCTAGGACACAGGGGGTGACTGAAGCTTTCTTT
TRBV5-1,TRBJ1-4,-,-,CASSLAQNNEKLFF,TGCGCCAGCAGCTTGGCACAGAATAATGAAAAACTGTTTTTT
TRBV7-9,TRBJ2-7,-,-,CASSLRQARTEEQYF,TGTGCCAGCAGCTTACGACAGGCTCGCACCGAGGAGCAGTACTTC
TRBV7-9,TRBJ2-1,-,once,CASSLDGGSYNEQFF,TGTGCCAGCAGCTTAGACGGGGGCTCCTACAATGAGCAGTTCTTC
TRBV7-6,TRBJ2-5,-,-,CASSFRLGQETQYF,TGTGCCAGCAGCTTTAGACTAGGCCAAGAGACCCAGTACTTC
TRBV28,TRBJ2-1,TRBD1,-,CASSRGQVNTDEQFF,TGTGCCAGCAGCCGGGGACAGGTCAATACGGATGAGCAGTTCTTC
TRBV29-1,TRBJ2-2,-,-,CSVDGGFGGELFF,TGCAGCGTTGATGGGGGGTTCGGCGGGGAGCTGTTTTTT
TRBV4-1,TRBJ1-6,-,-,CASSQEGQGSSYNSPLHF,TGCGCCAGCAGCCAAGAGGGCCAGGGGAGCTCCTATAATTCACCCCTCCACTTT
TRBV5-4,TRBJ2-7,-,once,CASSLGLTYEQYF,TGTGCCAGCAGCTTGGGACTAACCTACGAGCAGTACTTC
TRBV5-4,TRBJ1-2,TRBD1,-,CASSSTGVDGYTF,TGTGCCAGCAGCTCCACAGGGGTGGATGGCTACACCTTC
TRBV5-1,TRBJ2-7,TRBD1,-,CASSPGQGAYEQYF,TGCGCCAGCAGCCCGGGACAGGGCGCCTACGAGCAGTACTTC
TRBV5-5,TRBJ2-5,TRBD2,-,CASSLTPSGGAETQYF,TGTGCCAGCAGCTTGACTCCTAGCGGGGGGGCGGAGACCCAGTACTTC
TRBV27,TRBJ1-2,-,-,CASSLSRVSYGYTF,TGTGCCAGCAGTTTAAGTCGGGTTTCCTATGGCTACACCTTC
TRBV27,TRBJ1-1,-,-,CASSFSNRGIPMNTEAFF,TGTGCCAGCAGCTTCAGCAATCGGGGAATCCCCATGAACACTGAAGCTTTCTTT
TRBV6-5,TRBJ1-1,-,-,CASSYYPDRLTEAFF,TGTGCCAGCAGTTACTACCCCGACAGGCTCACTGAAGCTTTCTTT
TRBV7-2,TRBJ2-3,-,-,CASSIYTDTQYF,TGTGCCAGCAGCATCTACACAGATACGCAGTATTTT
TRBV2,TRBJ1-1,TRBD1,few,CASRLRQGAEGRYTEAFF,TGTGCCAGCAGACTACGACAGGGGGCCGAAGGACGTTACACTGAAGCTTTCTTT
TRBV3-1/TRBV3-2,TRBJ1-1,-,-,CASSQESLRVYTEAFF,TGTGCCAGCAGCCAAGAAAGTCTCAGGGTATACACTGAAGCTTTCTTT
TRBV2,TRBJ1-2,TRBD1,-,CASRGGQTNYGYTF,TGTGCCAGCAGGGGGGGACAGACTAACTATGGCTACACCTTC
TRBV18,TRBJ2-2,-,-,CASSPRGGIGELFF,TGTGCCAGCTCACCACGTGGAGGGATCGGGGAGCTGTTTTTT
TRBV19,TRBJ2-2,TRBD1,-,CASSNRGQGALTGELFF,TGTGCCAGTAGTAACCGCGGACAGGGGGCGCTCACCGGGGAGCTGTTTTTT
TRBV4-3,TRBJ1-2,-,-,CASSQDAEGEYYGYTF,TGCGCCAGCAGCCAAGATGCGGAGGGAGAGTACTATGGCTACACCTTC
TRBV10-3,TRBJ2-7,-,once,CAIRGTLSSYEQYF,TGTGCCATCAGAGGGACTTTGAGCTCCTACGAGCAGTACTTC
TRBV12-3/TRBV12-4,TRBJ2-2,TRBD1,-,CASSLTGTGELFF,TGTGCCAGCAGCCTGACAGGGACCGGGGAGCTGTTTTTT
TRBV29-1,TRBJ2-7,TRBD1,-,CSVVGFSGTGTYEQYF,TGCAGCGTTGTTGGGTTTTCCGGGACAGGGACCTACGAGCAGTACTTC
TRBV12-5,TRBJ2-7,TRBD1,-,CASGLERTGTGIYEQYF,TGTGCTAGTGGTTTGGAAAGAACCGGGACAGGGATCTACGAGCAGTACTTC
TRBV6-1,TRBJ2-7,TRBD1,-,CASSDPRQGERLSSYEQYF,TGTGCCAGCAGTGACCCCCGACAGGGGGAACGCCTAAGCTCCTACGAGCAGTACTTC
TRBV3-1/TRBV3-2,TRBJ2-7,TRBD2,-,CASSQTSSTSGTYEQYF,TGTGCCAGCAGCCAAACCTCTTCGACTAGCGGGACCTACGAGCAGTACTTC
TRBV7-9,TRBJ2-1,-,-,CASSSIAGGLYNEQFF,TGTGCCAGCAGCTCAATAGCCGGCGGGCTGTACAATGAGCAGTTCTTC
TRBV5-8,TRBJ2-3,-,-,CASSQGTAGDGSTDTQYF,TGTGCCAGCAGCCAAGGGACAGCGGGCGATGGGAGCACAGATACGCAGTATTTT
TRBV6-4,TRBJ2-1,TRBD2,-,CASSDFSGGRGEQFF,TGTGCCAGCAGTGACTTTAGCGGGGGCCGGGGTGAGCAGTTCTTC